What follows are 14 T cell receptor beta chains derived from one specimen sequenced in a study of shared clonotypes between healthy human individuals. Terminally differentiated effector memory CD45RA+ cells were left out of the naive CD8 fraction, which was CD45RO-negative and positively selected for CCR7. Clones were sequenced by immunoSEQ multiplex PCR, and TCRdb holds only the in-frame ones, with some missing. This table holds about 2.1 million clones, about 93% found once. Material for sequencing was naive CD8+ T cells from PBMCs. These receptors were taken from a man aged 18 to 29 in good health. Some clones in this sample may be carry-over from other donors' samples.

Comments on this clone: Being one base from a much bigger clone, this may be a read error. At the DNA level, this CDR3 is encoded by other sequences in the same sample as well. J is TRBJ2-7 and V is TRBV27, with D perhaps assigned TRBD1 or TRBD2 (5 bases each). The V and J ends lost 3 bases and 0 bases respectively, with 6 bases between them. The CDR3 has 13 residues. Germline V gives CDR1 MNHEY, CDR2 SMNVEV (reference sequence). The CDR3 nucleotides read TGTGCCAGCAGTTTCGGGACCTCCTACGAGCAGTACTTC. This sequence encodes CASSFGTSYEQYF.

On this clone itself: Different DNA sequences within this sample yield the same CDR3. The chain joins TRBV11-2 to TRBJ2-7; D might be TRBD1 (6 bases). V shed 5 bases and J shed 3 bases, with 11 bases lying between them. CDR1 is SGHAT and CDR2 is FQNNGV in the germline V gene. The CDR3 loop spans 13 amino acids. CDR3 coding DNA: TGTGCCAGCAGCCCAAGGGACAACTACGAGCAGTACTTC. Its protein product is CASSPRDNYEQYF.

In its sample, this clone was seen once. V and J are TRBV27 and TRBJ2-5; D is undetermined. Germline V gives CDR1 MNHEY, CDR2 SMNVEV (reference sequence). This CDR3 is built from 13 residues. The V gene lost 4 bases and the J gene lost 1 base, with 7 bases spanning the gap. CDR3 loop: CASSSSLQETQYF. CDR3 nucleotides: TGTGCCAGCAGTTCCTCTCTCCAAGAGACCCAGTACTTC.

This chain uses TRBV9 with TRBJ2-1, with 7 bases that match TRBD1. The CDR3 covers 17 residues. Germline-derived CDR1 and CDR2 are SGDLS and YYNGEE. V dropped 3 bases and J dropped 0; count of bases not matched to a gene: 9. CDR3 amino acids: CASSGGQAVSSYNEQFF. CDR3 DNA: TGTGCCAGCAGCGGCGGACAGGCCGTGAGCTCCTACAATGAGCAGTTCTTC.

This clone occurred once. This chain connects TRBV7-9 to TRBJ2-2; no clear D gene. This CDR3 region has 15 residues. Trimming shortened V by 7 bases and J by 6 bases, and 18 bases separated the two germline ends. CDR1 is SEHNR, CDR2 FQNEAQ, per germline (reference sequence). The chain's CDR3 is CASIPSRPAAGELFF. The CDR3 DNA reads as TGTGCCAGCATTCCGTCCCGTCCGGCAGCCGGGGAGCTGTTTTTT.

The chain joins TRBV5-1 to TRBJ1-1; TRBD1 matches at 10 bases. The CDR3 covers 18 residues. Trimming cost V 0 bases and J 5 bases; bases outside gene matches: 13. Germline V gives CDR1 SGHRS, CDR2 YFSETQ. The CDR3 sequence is CASSLDVVRQGAGTEAFF. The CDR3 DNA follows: TGCGCCAGCAGCTTGGATGTCGTGAGACAGGGGGCGGGAACTGAAGCTTTCTTT.

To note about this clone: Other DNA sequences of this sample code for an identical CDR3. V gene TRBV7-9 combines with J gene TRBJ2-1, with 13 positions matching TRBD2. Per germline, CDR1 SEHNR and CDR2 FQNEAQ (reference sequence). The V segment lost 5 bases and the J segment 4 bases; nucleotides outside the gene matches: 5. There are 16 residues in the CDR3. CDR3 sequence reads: CASSPGLAGVYNEQFF. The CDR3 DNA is TGTGCCAGCAGCCCCGGACTAGCGGGAGTGTACAATGAGCAGTTCTTC.

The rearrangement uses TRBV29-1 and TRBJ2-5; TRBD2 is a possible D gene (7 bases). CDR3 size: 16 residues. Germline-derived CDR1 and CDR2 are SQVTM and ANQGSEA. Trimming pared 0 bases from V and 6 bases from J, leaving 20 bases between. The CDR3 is CSVEEGGGHEGQTQYF. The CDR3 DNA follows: TGCAGCGTTGAAGAGGGAGGGGGACACGAAGGTCAGACCCAGTACTTC.

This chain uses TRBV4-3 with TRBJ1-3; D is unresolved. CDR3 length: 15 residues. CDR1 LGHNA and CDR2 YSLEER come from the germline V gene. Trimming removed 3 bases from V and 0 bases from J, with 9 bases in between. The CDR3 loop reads CASSQDGDSGNTIYF. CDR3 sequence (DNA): TGCGCCAGCAGCCAGGACGGGGACTCTGGAAACACCATATATTTT.

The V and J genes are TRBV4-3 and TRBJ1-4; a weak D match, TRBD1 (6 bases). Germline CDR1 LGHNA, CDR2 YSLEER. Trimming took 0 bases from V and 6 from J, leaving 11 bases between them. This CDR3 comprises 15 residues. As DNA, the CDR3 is TGCGCCAGCAGCCAAGATCAAGGGGGGTATGAAAAACTGTTTTTT. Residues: CASSQDQGGYEKLFF.

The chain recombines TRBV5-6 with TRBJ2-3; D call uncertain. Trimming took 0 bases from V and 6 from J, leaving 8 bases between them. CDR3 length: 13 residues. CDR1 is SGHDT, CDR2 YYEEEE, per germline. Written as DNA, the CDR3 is TGTGCCAGCAGCTTGGGGGTGATGGATACGCAGTATTTT. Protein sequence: CASSLGVMDTQYF.

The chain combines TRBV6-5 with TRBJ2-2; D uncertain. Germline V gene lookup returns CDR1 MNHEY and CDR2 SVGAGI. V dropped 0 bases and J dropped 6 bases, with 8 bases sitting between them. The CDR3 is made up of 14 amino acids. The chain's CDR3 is CASSYSERAGELFF. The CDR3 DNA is TGTGCCAGCAGTTACTCCGAAAGGGCCGGGGAGCTGTTTTTT.

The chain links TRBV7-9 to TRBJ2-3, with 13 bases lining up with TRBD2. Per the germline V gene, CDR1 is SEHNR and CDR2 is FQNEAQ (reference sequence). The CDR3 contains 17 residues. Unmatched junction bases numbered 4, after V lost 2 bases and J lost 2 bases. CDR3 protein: CASSLRTSGSLTDTQYF. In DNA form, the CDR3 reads TGTGCCAGCAGCTTACGGACTAGCGGGAGTCTCACAGATACGCAGTATTTT.

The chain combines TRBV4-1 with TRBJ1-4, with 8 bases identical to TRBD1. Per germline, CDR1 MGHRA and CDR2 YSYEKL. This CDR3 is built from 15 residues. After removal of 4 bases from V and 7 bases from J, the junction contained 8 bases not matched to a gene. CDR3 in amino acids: CASSRAGGVGEKLFF. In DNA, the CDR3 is TGCGCCAGCAGCCGAGCAGGGGGCGTTGGTGAAAAACTGTTTTTT.